This T cell receptor (beta chain) was recorded in a study of blood T cell repertoires in COVID-19. As for the study in general: The United States, Italy and Spain were the sources of the acute and convalescent COVID-19 samples. T cells, B-cell-depleted T cells, or PBMCs supplied cDNA or gDNA.

Participants came from roughly 24 US areas, aged roughly 18 to 95 years. As handled by the study authors: How many nucleated cells were present was estimated from reference gene primer amplification. Measured with immunoSEQ multiplex PCR; TCRdb has only the in-frame clones, and not every one. The D gene and trimming were derived from the DNA, and the V and J assignments and clone size from that table. The sample lists under 300,000 clones, approximately 86% occurring once. Material: PBMCs or T cells enriched from blood (not recorded which). The TCR originated in a young woman who had recovered from COVID-19.

The DNA of the CDR3 is TGTGCCAGCAGTTTAGTCCCTTCGGGTGTAGGGACCCAGTACTTC. Translation gives CASSLVPSGVGTQYF. The chain employs TRBV28 and TRBJ2-5, with D uncertain. V dropped 2 bases and J dropped 7 bases, with 17 bases sitting between them. Per the germline V gene, CDR1 is MDHEN and CDR2 is SYDVKM. This CDR3 is 15 amino acids long.